Listed here are 32 T cell receptor beta chains from one sample, sequenced in a study of vaccination and CD4 T cells after COVID-19 (dated by TCRdb to between 2021 and 2023). Libraries came from PCR. Sequencing instrument: Illumina iSeq 100. TCR sequencing of DNA from cultured CD4+ T cells used the Oncomine TCR Beta short-read assay at the Johns Hopkins FTIC core. TCRdb reprocessing: public reads trimmed at Q25 with fastp, clones called with MiXCR, in-frame beta chains kept. Rows matching on CDR3 protein sequence are summarized as one entry with the most common DNA and genes. This sample gives roughly 4,200 distinct CDR3 sequences in total; less than 25% of them show up just once. Of the sample, under 20% is held by the ten largest clones. For these receptors, no antigen is known. This specimen's treatment or condition label, per the study, means: roughly 10-day PBMC culture with coronavirus spike peptide pools or control peptides (ViraFEST assay).

The sample comprised CD4+ T cells from blood, cultured in vitro. The receptors stem from a human donor who had recovered from COVID-19.

The chain has TRBV20-1 and TRBJ2-3; tentative D call: TRBD2 (6 bases). V was pared by 2 bases and J by 2 bases, with 11 bases between. CDR3 size: 14 residues. Per germline, CDR1 DFQATT and CDR2 SNEGSKA (reference sequence). CDR3 protein: CSARRRGYTDTQYF. The CDR3 DNA reads TGCAGTGCTAGAAGGCGGGGATACACAGATACGCAGTATTTT.

This clonotype is large within its sample. The chain uses TRBV2 and TRBJ1-1; 9 bases match TRBD1. Germline V CDR1 and CDR2: SNHLY, FYNNEI. The CDR3 runs to 13 residues. The ends lost 8 bases at V and 4 bases at J; junction bases unmatched: 5. The CDR3 nucleotides read TGTGCCAGCGGGAAGACAGGGGGCACTGAAGCTTTCTTT. Amino acids: CASGKTGGTEAFF. The full variable domain, completed using reference TRBV2 and TRBJ1-1, is EPEVTQTPSHQVTQMGQEVILRCVPISNHLYFYWYRQILGQKVEFLVSFYNNEISEKSEIFDDQFSVERPDGSNFTLKIRSTKLEDSAMYFCASGKTGGTEAFFGQGTRLTVV.

The chain has TRBV27 and TRBJ1-2; the D gene is possibly TRBD1 (5 bases). Trimming pared 2 bases from V and 6 bases from J, leaving 13 bases between. The CDR3 is made up of 14 amino acids. Looked up from germline, CDR1 is MNHEY and CDR2 is SMNVEV (reference sequence). In DNA form, the CDR3 reads TGTGCCAGCAGTTTAATCCCTGGGGGAGATGGCTACACCTTC. This gives the protein CASSLIPGGDGYTF.

This clonotype was observed a few times. J is TRBJ2-5 and V is TRBV5-4, with D maybe TRBD1 (5 bases). CDR1 is SGHNT, CDR2 YYREEE, per germline (reference sequence). Trimming took 1 base from V and 5 from J, leaving 9 bases between them. The CDR3 is made up of 13 amino acids. This CDR3 reads CASSLIPGETQYF. CDR3 DNA sequence: TGTGCCAGCAGCTTGATACCAGGGGAGACCCAGTACTTC.

This rearrangement joins TRBV7-9 to TRBJ1-2; D gene ambiguous. Trimming shortened V by 1 base and J by 6 bases, and 9 bases separated the two germline ends. Per the germline V gene, CDR1 is SEHNR and CDR2 is FQNEAQ (reference sequence). The CDR3 totals 13 residues. CDR3 in DNA: TGTGCCAGCAGCTTAGGGGGATTTAATGGCTACACCTTC. Its translation is CASSLGGFNGYTF.

This clonotype was detected only once. V gene TRBV20-1 combines with J gene TRBJ1-1; perhaps TRBD1 as D (6 bases). The CDR3 is 12 amino acids. Germline V gene lookup returns CDR1 DFQATT and CDR2 SNEGSKA (reference sequence). Trimming stripped 6 bases from V and 1 base from J, with 9 bases between. CDR3 protein: CSAGHTNTEAFF. The CDR3 bases are TGCAGTGCGGGACACACGAACACTGAAGCTTTCTTT.

By share, this clonotype ranks as large. This chain uses TRBV12-3 or TRBV12-4 with TRBJ2-5; TRBD2 is a possible D gene (7 bases). The ends were cut back, 5 bases at V and 3 bases at J, with 10 bases in the middle. There are 13 residues in the CDR3. Written as DNA, the CDR3 is TGTGCCAGCAGTACAGGGAGGGAAGAGACCCAGTACTTC. This translates into CASSTGREETQYF.

This clonotype is labeled as medium-sized. The chain joins TRBV15 to TRBJ1-5; 7 positions match TRBD1. Unmatched junction bases numbered 10, after V lost 4 bases and J lost 1 base. Germline CDR1 is LNHNV and CDR2 is YYDKDF (reference sequence). The CDR3 totals 17 residues. The CDR3 protein is CATSTKRQGLSNQPQHF. DNA for the CDR3: TGTGCCACCAGCACAAAACGACAGGGCCTCAGCAATCAGCCCCAGCATTTT.

This clonotype was picked up a small number of times. The gene calls are TRBV6-1 and TRBJ2-5; D is unresolved. Trimming left V 7 bases short and J 4 bases short, with 13 bases between. Germline V lookup: CDR1 MNHNS, CDR2 SASEGT. This CDR3 region has 13 residues. CDR3 nucleotide sequence: TGTGCCAGCACACCCCCGGGTTTAGAGACCCAGTACTTC. It encodes CASTPPGLETQYF.

The chain joins TRBV25-1 to TRBJ2-7; D remains unclear. Per germline, CDR1 MGHDK and CDR2 SYGVNS. The germline V and J ends were trimmed by 6 bases and 1 base, with 10 bases remaining between them. The CDR3 is made up of 13 amino acids. The CDR3 protein is CASRAPGSYEQYF. As DNA, the CDR3 is TGTGCCAGCAGGGCCCCAGGTTCCTACGAGCAGTACTTC.

This chain joins TRBV5-1 and TRBJ1-1, with 10 bases that match TRBD1. The V gene end was trimmed by 3 bases and the J gene end by 11 bases; junction bases not matched to a gene: 10. CDR3 length: 14 amino acids. The germline V gene has CDR1 SGHRS and CDR2 YFSETQ. CDR3 DNA: TGCGCCAGCAGCTACACCGGGACAGGGGTTGGGGCTTTCTTT. It encodes CASSYTGTGVGAFF.

V and J are TRBV6-5 and TRBJ1-2; D may be TRBD1 (6 bases). The germline gives CDR1 MNHEY, CDR2 SVGAGI. Deletions cut 1 base from V and 1 base from J, with 10 bases between. This CDR3 is built from 15 residues. The CDR3 coding sequence is TGTGCCAGCAGTTACTTGGGACAAAGTAACTATGGCTACACCTTC. Its protein is CASSYLGQSNYGYTF.

The rearrangement joins TRBV10-1 to TRBJ1-4, with no clear D. The CDR3 is 13 residues long. CDR1 is WNHNN, CDR2 SYGVQD, per germline (reference sequence). V was trimmed by 4 bases and J by 3 bases, leaving 6 bases between them. The CDR3 spells CASSGRPNEKLFF. CDR3 nucleotide sequence: TGCGCCAGCAGTGGACGGCCTAATGAAAAACTGTTTTTT.

This clonotype was seen a few times. This chain uses TRBV20-1 with TRBJ2-7; D gene unclear. The CDR3 length is 15 residues. V lost 5 bases, J lost 0 bases, and 17 bases lay in between. The germline CDR1 and CDR2 sequences are DFQATT and SNEGSKA (reference sequence). This CDR3 reads CSALPTLPRSYEQYF. CDR3 DNA: TGCAGTGCTCTTCCCACACTCCCCCGCTCCTACGAGCAGTACTTC.

A few counts support this clonotype. The chain couples TRBV19 to TRBJ2-1; TRBD1 matches 9 bases. With 6 bases clipped from V and 4 bases from J, the junction kept 4 bases outside the gene matches. The CDR3 spans 14 residues. Per the germline V gene, CDR1 is LNHDA and CDR2 is SQIVND (reference sequence). CDR3 bases: TGTGCCAGTAGCCTACAGGGGGCGTACAATGAGCAGTTCTTC. Protein product: CASSLQGAYNEQFF.

This clonotype has only a few counts. The chain is built from TRBV5-4 and TRBJ2-5; TRBD2 agrees at 7 bases. V trimming: 4 bases; J trimming: 2 bases; junction bases outside the gene matches: 2. Germline values: CDR1 SGHNT, CDR2 YYREEE (reference sequence). The CDR3 spans 13 residues. The CDR3 spells CASSRGLQETQYF. CDR3 sequence (DNA): TGTGCCAGCAGCCGGGGACTACAAGAGACCCAGTACTTC.

The chain couples TRBV12-3 or TRBV12-4 to TRBJ1-6; D ambiguous. V shed 8 bases and J shed 7 bases, with 15 bases lying between them. The CDR3 consists of 14 residues. For the CDR3, the DNA is TGTGCCAGCCACTCCGGGCAATTCAATTCACCCCTCCACTTT. It encodes CASHSGQFNSPLHF.

This clonotype has only a few counts. The gene calls are TRBV12-5 and TRBJ2-5; no reliable D call. There are 13 residues in the CDR3. The V gene's germline CDR1 is LGHNT and CDR2 FRNRAP. V was clipped by 7 bases and J by 4 bases, with 13 bases between them. Written as DNA, the CDR3 is TGTGCTAGTGCCCCTGAGCCTGGAGAGACCCAGTACTTC. Residues: CASAPEPGETQYF.

This clonotype was recorded a few times. The chain has TRBV20-1 and TRBJ2-1; 9 nucleotides line up with TRBD1. CDR3 length: 15 residues. With 2 bases clipped from V and 7 bases from J, the junction kept 9 bases outside the gene matches. CDR1 and CDR2 (germline): DFQATT, SNEGSKA (reference sequence). The CDR3 loop reads CSARNPGTGMNEQFF. The CDR3 nucleotides read TGCAGTGCTAGAAACCCCGGGACAGGGATGAATGAGCAGTTCTTC.

This clonotype was detected a few times. The chain joins TRBV20-1 to TRBJ2-7; TRBD2 might be the D (7 bases). CDR3 length: 15 residues. The V gene's germline CDR1 is DFQATT and CDR2 SNEGSKA (reference sequence). The ends were cut back, 5 bases at V and 1 base at J, with 18 bases in the middle. The CDR3 DNA is TGCAGTGCTGGCCGCGGCGGGGGCCTTTCCTACGAGCAGTACTTC. This codes for CSAGRGGGLSYEQYF.

In this sample, this clonotype turned up a few times. This sequence joins TRBV6-1 and TRBJ2-2; possibly TRBD1 or TRBD2 for D (5 bases each). In germline, CDR1 is MNHNS, CDR2 SASEGT. This CDR3 comprises 17 residues. V lost 8 bases to trimming and J lost 1 base, with 20 bases between them. This chain's CDR3 is CASPPAERGRNTGELFF. DNA for the CDR3: TGTGCCAGCCCCCCTGCCGAGAGGGGACGGAACACCGGGGAGCTGTTTTTT.

The chain combines TRBV2 with TRBJ1-3; D is unclear. V gave up 7 bases and J gave up 0 bases, with 7 bases separating them. The CDR3 has 13 amino acids. Germline CDR1 reads SNHLY; CDR2 reads FYNNEI. CDR3 protein: CASNSPSGNTIYF. DNA of the CDR3: TGTGCCAGCAACAGTCCCTCTGGAAACACCATATATTTT.

In its sample, this clonotype is medium-sized. The rearrangement links TRBV20-1 to TRBJ2-1; TRBD2 matches at 11 bases. J was trimmed by 0 bases and V by 4 bases; bases with no gene match: 5. This CDR3 spans 16 amino acids. Germline assignment: CDR1 DFQATT and CDR2 SNEGSKA (reference sequence). CDR3 region: CSATRLAGSSYNEQFF. The CDR3 DNA is TGCAGTGCTACCCGACTAGCGGGGAGCTCCTACAATGAGCAGTTCTTC.

The chain employs TRBV29-1 and TRBJ2-3; 13 nucleotides agree with TRBD2. The germline CDR1 and CDR2 sequences are SQVTM and ANQGSEA. The CDR3 is made up of 15 amino acids. CDR3: CSVKTSGGAGDTQYF. The CDR3 region has the DNA TGCAGTGTAAAAACTAGCGGGGGGGCAGGAGATACGCAGTATTTT.

The V gene is TRBV18, the J gene TRBJ1-6, with 10 bases identical to TRBD1. V trimming: 3 bases; J trimming: 8 bases; junction bases outside the gene matches: 1. Germline V gives CDR1 KGHSH, CDR2 LQKENI. This CDR3 is 14 amino acids long. The CDR3 DNA reads TGTGCCAGCTCACCGACAGGGGGCGATTCACCCCTCCACTTT. This gives the protein CASSPTGGDSPLHF.

The table lists this clonotype with a few counts. This chain joins TRBV20-1 and TRBJ1-1; D is ambiguous. The CDR3 is 15 amino acids. Germline V CDR1 and CDR2: DFQATT, SNEGSKA (reference sequence). Trimming shortened V by 0 bases and J by 5 bases, and 16 bases separated the two germline ends. CDR3 in DNA: TGCAGTGCTAGAGAAGAGGGAATCTTGGGGACTGAAGCTTTCTTT. This sequence encodes CSAREEGILGTEAFF.

This clonotype was detected only a few times. The gene calls are TRBV12-3 or TRBV12-4 and TRBJ1-1, with 12 bases identical to TRBD1. The CDR3 totals 18 residues. V shed 5 bases, J shed 0 bases, and the junction held 10 bases outside the gene matches. The CDR3 nucleotides read TGTGCCAGCAGTCAATCCGGGACAGGGGGCCCTATGAACACTGAAGCTTTCTTT. It specifies CASSQSGTGGPMNTEAFF.

A word on this clonotype: A much bigger clone sits one base away, suggesting this may be a read error. This sequence joins TRBV5-1 and TRBJ2-5, with D tentatively TRBD1 (6 bases). Germline V gene lookup returns CDR1 SGHRS and CDR2 YFSETQ. The CDR3 contains 15 residues. The CDR3 here is CASSKDSPHQEAQYF. The CDR3 region has the DNA TGCGCCAGCAGCAAGGACAGTCCCCACCAAGAGGCCCAGTACTTC. The whole variable domain, filled in from reference TRBV5-1 and TRBJ2-5, reads KAGVTQTPRYLIKTRGQQVTLSCSPISGHRSVSWYQQTPGQGLQFLFEYFSETQRNKGNFPGRFSGRQFSNSRSEMNVSTLELGDSALYLCASSKDSPHQEAQYFGPGTRLLVL.

This clonotype was recorded only once. The chain combines TRBV5-4 with TRBJ2-3; D possibly matches TRBD1 or TRBD2 (5 bases each). CDR1 is SGHNT and CDR2 is YYREEE in the germline V gene (reference sequence). CDR3 length equals 16 residues. Trimming left V 0 bases short and J 0 bases short, with 11 bases between. CDR3 loop: CASSLASGGSTDTQYF. In nucleotides, the CDR3 is TGTGCCAGCAGCTTGGCGAGTGGGGGTAGCACAGATACGCAGTATTTT.

V is TRBV6-1 and J is TRBJ2-1; D is possibly TRBD1 (6 bases). CDR3 length equals 15 residues. Trimming cost V 2 bases and J 4 bases, with 12 bases left between them. Germline V CDR1 and CDR2: MNHNS, SASEGT. Here the CDR3 DNA reads TGTGCCAGCAGTGAAATGACAGGATCTTACAATGAGCAGTTCTTC. Its translation: CASSEMTGSYNEQFF.

This clonotype is categorized as medium-sized. The chain links TRBV6-2 or TRBV6-3 to TRBJ1-2; 9 positions agree with TRBD1. Germline-derived CDR1 and CDR2 are MNHEY and SVGEGT. With V trimmed by 4 bases and J by 8 bases, 5 bases remained unmatched. CDR3 length: 13 amino acids. CDR3 protein: CASSLTGGKGYTF. The CDR3 DNA follows: TGTGCCAGCAGTTTAACAGGGGGCAAGGGCTACACCTTC.

The chain has TRBV7-3 and TRBJ1-1, with D perhaps TRBD1 (5 bases). CDR3 length: 15 amino acids. The V gene lost 5 bases and the J gene lost 4 bases, with 17 bases spanning the gap. The V gene's germline CDR1 is SGHTA and CDR2 FQGTGA. The CDR3 sequence is CASSRDGDVGTEAFF. The CDR3, as DNA: TGTGCCAGCAGCCGGGACGGGGACGTGGGCACTGAAGCTTTCTTT. Full variable domain (outside the CDR3, taken from reference TRBV7-3 and TRBJ1-1): GAGVSQTPSNKVTEKGKYVELRCDPISGHTALYWYRQSLGQGPEFLIYFQGTGAADDSGLPNDRFFAVRPEGSVSTLKIQRTERGDSAVYLCASSRDGDVGTEAFFGQGTRLTVV.